The present entry profiles one TCR beta chain with its context. No antigen is known for it. Libraries were prepared by immunoSEQ multiplex PCR; TCRdb keeps only in-frame clonotypes and omits some of them. Among more than 35,000 clones listed, around four fifths were seen once. This CDR3 spans 14 amino acids. V lost 4 bases and J 1 base, leaving 9 bases between the germline ends. Germline V gene data show CDR1 as KGHDR and CDR2 as SFDVKD. The data were obtained in a study of T cell responses to AZD1222 COVID-19 vaccine. Regarding the study as a whole: As reported, nearly half of all spike-specific TCRs target variant regions that are unmutated. Among the donors, most were white British and more were female, and clonal diversity was possibly underestimated. Regions 160-218 and 743-854 held dominance among vaccine-associated CD4 TCRs, which spanned spike.

The sample in question was peripheral blood, obtained 28 days after the second dose of the MenACWY control vaccine. This chain connects TRBV24-1 to TRBJ2-5; TRBD1 is a possible D gene (6 bases). This clonotype originated in an adult who received the MenACWY meningococcal vaccine as a control. The CDR3, as DNA: TGTGCCACCAGTGAACGGACAGTCCAAGAGACCCAGTACTTC. The encoded protein is CATSERTVQETQYF.